This entry describes one TCR beta chain. Antigen unknown. The germline CDR1 and CDR2 sequences are SGHNT and YYREEE (reference sequence). CDR3 size: 15 residues. V lost 3 bases and J 0 bases, leaving 12 bases between the germline ends. Clones were sequenced by immunoSEQ multiplex PCR, and TCRdb holds only the in-frame ones, with some missing. The sample has 130,000 or so clones, over 90% seen once; the top ten hold 0.75% to 0.95%. The data were obtained in a study of T cell responses to AZD1222 COVID-19 vaccine. Study-level findings and limits: Spike was spanned by vaccine-associated CD4 TCRs, with dominance at 160-218 and 743-854. The donor group comprised mostly white British people and more females; the analysis possibly underestimated clonal diversity.

The chain combines TRBV5-4 with TRBJ1-2; D may be TRBD1 (5 bases). The clonotype originates from an adult in good health. Sequenced here: peripheral blood, sampled on day 0 of AZD1222 vaccination. The CDR3, as DNA: TGTGCCAGCAGCTCGGCAGGGCGGGCTAACTATGGCTACACCTTC. It encodes CASSSAGRANYGYTF.